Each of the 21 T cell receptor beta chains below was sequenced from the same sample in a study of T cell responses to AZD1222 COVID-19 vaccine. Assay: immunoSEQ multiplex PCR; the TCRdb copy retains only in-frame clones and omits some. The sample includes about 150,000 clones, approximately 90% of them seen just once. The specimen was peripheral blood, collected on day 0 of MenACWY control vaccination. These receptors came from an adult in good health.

This CDR3 reads CSGVLAGGSGEQFF. CDR3 in DNA: TGCAGCGGCGTTCTAGCGGGAGGGTCCGGTGAGCAGTTCTTC. V usage is TRBV29-1 and J usage is TRBJ2-1; the match to TRBD2 covers 12 bases. After removal of 7 bases from V and 9 bases from J, the junction contained 10 bases not matched to a gene. The CDR3 is 14 residues long. Germline V lookup: CDR1 SQVTM, CDR2 ANQGSEA.

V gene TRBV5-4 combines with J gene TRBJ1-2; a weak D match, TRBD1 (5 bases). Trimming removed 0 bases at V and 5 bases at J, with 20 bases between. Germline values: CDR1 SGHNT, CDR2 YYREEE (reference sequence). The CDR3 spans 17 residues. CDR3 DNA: TGTGCCAGCAGCTTGGCCCCCTCGGGGGACCCCTTTTATGGCTACACCTTC. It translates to CASSLAPSGDPFYGYTF.

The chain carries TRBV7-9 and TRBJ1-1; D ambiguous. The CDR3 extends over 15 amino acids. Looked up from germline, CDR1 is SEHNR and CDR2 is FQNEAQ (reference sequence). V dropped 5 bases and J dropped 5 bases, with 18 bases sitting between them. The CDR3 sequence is CASSPRAAVGTEAFF. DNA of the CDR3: TGTGCCAGCAGCCCAAGGGCAGCAGTTGGGACTGAAGCTTTCTTT.

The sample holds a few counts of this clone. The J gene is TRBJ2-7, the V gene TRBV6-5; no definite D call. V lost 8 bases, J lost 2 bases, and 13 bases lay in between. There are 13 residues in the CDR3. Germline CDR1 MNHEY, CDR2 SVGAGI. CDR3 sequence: CASGPAKPYEQYF. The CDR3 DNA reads TGTGCCAGCGGTCCCGCAAAACCCTACGAGCAGTACTTC.

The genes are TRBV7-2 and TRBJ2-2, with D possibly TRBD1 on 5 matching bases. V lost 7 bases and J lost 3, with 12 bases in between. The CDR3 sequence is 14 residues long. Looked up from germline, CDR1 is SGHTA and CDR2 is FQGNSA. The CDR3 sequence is CASMQGPYTGELFF. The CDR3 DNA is TGTGCCAGCATGCAGGGCCCCTACACCGGGGAGCTGTTTTTT.

CDR3 coding DNA: TGCGCCAGCAGAGTCGAGAGTCCCTCTAACTATGGCTACACCTTC. It encodes CASRVESPSNYGYTF. The chain couples TRBV5-1 to TRBJ1-2; D is uncertain. Germline V CDR1 and CDR2: SGHRS, YFSETQ. This CDR3 region has 15 residues. V was cut by 5 bases and J by 0 bases, with 14 bases left in between.

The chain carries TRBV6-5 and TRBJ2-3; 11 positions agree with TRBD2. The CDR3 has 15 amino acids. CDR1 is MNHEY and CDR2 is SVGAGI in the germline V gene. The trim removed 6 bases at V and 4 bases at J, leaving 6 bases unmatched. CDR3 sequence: CASRVAGGKADTQYF. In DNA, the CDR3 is TGTGCCAGCAGGGTAGCGGGGGGGAAGGCAGATACGCAGTATTTT.

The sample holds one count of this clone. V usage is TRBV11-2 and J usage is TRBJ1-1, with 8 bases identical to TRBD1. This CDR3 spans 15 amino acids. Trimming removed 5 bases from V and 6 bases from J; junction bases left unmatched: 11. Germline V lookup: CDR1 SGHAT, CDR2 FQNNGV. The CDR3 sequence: CASSPRTGKGAEAFF. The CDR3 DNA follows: TGTGCCAGCAGCCCTAGGACAGGGAAGGGCGCTGAAGCTTTCTTT.

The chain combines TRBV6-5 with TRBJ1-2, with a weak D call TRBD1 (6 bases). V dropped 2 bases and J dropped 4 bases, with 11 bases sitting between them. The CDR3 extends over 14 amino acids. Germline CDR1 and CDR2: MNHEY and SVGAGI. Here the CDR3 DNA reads TGTGCCAGCAGTTACCTACAGGGAACCTATGGCTACACCTTC. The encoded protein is CASSYLQGTYGYTF.

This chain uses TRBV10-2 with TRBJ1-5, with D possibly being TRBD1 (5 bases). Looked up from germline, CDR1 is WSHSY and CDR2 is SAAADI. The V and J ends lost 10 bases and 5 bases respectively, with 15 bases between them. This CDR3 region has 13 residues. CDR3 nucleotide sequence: TGCGCCACCAAGACAGCGCCGGATCAGCCCCAGCATTTT. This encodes CATKTAPDQPQHF.

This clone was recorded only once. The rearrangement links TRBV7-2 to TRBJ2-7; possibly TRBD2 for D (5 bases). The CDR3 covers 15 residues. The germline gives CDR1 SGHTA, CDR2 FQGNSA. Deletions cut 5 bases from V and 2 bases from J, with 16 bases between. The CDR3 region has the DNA TGTGCCAGCAGCCCCGGGCGGGCAGCTACCTACGAGCAGTACTTC. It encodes CASSPGRAATYEQYF.

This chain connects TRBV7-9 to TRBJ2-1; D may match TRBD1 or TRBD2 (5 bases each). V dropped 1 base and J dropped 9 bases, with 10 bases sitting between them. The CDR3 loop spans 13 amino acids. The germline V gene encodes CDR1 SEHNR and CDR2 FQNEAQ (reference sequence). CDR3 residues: CASSLGRDGEQFF. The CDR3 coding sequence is TGTGCCAGCAGCTTAGGTCGGGACGGTGAGCAGTTCTTC.

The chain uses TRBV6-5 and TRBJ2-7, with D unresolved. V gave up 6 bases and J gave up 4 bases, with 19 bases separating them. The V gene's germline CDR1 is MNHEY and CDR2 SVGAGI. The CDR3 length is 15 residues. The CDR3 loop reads CASSQGVIFLYEQYF. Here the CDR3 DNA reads TGTGCCAGCAGCCAAGGTGTCATTTTCCTTTACGAGCAGTACTTC.

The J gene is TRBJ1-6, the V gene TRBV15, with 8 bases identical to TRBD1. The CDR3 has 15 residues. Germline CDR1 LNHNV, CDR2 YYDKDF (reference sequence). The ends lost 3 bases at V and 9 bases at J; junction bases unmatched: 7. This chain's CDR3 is CATSSLGQGTSPLHF. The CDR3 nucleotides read TGTGCCACCAGCAGTCTTGGACAGGGAACTTCACCCCTCCACTTT.

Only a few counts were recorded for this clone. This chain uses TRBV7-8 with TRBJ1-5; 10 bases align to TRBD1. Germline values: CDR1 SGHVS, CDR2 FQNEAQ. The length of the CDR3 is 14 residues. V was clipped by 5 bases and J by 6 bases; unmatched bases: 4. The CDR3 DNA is TGTGCCAGCAGCCTTCGACAGGGGGCTCAGCCCCAGCATTTT. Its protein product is CASSLRQGAQPQHF.

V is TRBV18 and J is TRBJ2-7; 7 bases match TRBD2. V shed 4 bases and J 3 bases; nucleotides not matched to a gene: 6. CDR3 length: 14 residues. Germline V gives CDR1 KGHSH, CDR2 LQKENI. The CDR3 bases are TGTGCCAGCTCACGGGGACTAATGGGCTACGAGCAGTACTTC. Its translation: CASSRGLMGYEQYF.

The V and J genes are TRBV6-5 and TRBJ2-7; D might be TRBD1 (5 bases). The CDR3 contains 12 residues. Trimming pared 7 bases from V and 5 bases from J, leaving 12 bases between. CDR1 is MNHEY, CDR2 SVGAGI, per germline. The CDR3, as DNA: TGTGCCAGCACCCATCAGGGAAACGAGCAGTACTTC. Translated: CASTHQGNEQYF.

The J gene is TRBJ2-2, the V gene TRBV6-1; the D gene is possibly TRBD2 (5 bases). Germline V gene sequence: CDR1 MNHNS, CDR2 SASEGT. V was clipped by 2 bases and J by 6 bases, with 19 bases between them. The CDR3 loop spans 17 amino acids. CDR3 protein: CASSELAPTSVAGELFF. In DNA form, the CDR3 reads TGTGCCAGCAGTGAATTGGCCCCTACTAGTGTCGCCGGGGAGCTGTTTTTT.

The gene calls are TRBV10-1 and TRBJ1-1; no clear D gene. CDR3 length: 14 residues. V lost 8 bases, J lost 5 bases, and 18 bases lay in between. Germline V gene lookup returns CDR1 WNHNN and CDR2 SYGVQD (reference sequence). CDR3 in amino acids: CASEGPVPFTEAFF. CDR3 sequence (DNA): TGCGCCAGCGAGGGCCCCGTCCCATTTACTGAAGCTTTCTTT.

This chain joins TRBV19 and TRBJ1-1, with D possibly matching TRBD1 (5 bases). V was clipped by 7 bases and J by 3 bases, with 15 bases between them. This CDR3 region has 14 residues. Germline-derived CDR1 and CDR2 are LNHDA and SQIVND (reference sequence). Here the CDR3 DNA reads TGTGCCAGTAATCCCCCCGGGGGGTACACTGAAGCTTTCTTT. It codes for CASNPPGGYTEAFF.

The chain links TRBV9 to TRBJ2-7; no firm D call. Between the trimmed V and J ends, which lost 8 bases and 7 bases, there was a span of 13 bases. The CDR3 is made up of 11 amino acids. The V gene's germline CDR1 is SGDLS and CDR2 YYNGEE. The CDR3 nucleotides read TGTGCCAGTCAGTCAGCTATTGAGCAGTACTTC. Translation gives CASQSAIEQYF.